This T cell receptor (beta chain) stems from a study of T cells after yellow fever vaccination. Whole-study context: Fractions containing few cells were prepared with SMART-Seq v4 Ultra Low Input.

TCRdb analysed the 5' RACE reads with MiXCR anew, one entry per CDR3 protein. This table holds 450,000 to 550,000 distinct CDR3 sequences, just over 20% found once. V lost 4 bases, J lost 5 bases, and 11 bases lay in between. There are 13 residues in the CDR3. CDR1 MNHEY and CDR2 SVGEGT come from the germline V gene. V and J are TRBV6-2 or TRBV6-3 and TRBJ1-1; D is uncertain. Sequenced here: PBMCs, sampled approximately 22 days after the first yellow fever vaccination. The TCR sequence derives from a man aged 18 to 29 who received the YFV17D yellow fever vaccine. The CDR3 nucleotides read TGTGCCAGCAGTTCCCAGGTAGTTACTGAAGCTTTCTTT. The encoded protein is CASSSQVVTEAFF.